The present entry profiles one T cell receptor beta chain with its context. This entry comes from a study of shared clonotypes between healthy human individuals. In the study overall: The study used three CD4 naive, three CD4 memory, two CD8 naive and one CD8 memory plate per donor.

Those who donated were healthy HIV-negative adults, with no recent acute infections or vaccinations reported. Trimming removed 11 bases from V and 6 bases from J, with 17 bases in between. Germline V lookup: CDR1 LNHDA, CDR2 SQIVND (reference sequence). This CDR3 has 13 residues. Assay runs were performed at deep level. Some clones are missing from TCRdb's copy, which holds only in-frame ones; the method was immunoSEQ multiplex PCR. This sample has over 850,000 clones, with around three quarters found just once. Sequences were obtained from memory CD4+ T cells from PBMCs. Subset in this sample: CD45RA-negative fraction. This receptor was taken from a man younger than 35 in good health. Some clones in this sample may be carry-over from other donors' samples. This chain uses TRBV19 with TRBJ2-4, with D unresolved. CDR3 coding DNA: TGTGCCTCTTCGCCGGGTGGAGTAAACATTCAGTACTTC. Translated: CASSPGGVNIQYF.